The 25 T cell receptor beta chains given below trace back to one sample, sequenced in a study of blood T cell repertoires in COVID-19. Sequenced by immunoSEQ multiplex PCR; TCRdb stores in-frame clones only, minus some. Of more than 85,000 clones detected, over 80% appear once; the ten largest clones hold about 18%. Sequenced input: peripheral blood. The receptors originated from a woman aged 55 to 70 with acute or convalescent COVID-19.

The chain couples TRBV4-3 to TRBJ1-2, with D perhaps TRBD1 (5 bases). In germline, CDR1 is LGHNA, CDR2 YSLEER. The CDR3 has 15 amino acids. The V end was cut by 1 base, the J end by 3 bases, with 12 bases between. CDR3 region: CASSQGAGRDYGYTF. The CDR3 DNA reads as TGCGCCAGCAGCCAAGGGGCAGGGCGAGACTATGGCTACACCTTC.

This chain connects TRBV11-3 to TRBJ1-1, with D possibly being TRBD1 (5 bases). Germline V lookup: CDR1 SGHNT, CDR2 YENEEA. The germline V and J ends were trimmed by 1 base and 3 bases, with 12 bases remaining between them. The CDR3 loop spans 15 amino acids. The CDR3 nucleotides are TGTGCCAGCAGCTTAGGGGCTTGGGGGGACACTGAAGCTTTCTTT. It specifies CASSLGAWGDTEAFF.

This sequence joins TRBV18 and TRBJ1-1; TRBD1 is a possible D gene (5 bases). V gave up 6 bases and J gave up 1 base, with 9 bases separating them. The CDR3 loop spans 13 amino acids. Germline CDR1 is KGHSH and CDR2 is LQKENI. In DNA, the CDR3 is TGTGCCAGCTCCCAAGGGGCGAACACTGAAGCTTTCTTT. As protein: CASSQGANTEAFF.

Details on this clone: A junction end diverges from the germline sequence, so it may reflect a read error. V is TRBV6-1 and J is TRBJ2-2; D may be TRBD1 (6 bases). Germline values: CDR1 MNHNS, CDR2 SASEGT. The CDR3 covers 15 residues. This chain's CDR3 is CASREVFQGYGELFF. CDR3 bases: TGTGCCAGCAGGGAAGTTTTTCAGGGGTACGGGGAGCTGTTTTTT.

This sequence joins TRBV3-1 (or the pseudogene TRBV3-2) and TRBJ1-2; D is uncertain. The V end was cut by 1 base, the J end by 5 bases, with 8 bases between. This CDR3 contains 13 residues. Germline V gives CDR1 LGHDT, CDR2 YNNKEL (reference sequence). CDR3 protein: CASSQGVSYGYTF. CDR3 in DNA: TGTGCCAGCAGCCAAGGAGTCTCATATGGCTACACCTTC.

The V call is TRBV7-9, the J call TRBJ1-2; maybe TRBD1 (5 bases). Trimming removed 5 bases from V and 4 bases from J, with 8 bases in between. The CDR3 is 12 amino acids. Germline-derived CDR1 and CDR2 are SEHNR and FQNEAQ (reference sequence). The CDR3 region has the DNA TGTGCCAGCAGCCTCGACAGCTATGGCTACACCTTC. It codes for CASSLDSYGYTF.

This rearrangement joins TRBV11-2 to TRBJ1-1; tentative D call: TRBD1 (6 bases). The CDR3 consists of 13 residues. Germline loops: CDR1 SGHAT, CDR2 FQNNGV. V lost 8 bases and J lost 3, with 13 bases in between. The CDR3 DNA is TGTGCCAGCGAGGCCGGGGGGCACACTGAAGCTTTCTTT. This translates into CASEAGGHTEAFF.

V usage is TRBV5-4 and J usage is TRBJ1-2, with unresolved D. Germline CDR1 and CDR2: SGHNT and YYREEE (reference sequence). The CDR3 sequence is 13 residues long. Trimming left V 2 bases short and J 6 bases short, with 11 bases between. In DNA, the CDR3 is TGTGCCAGCAGCTTACGCAGACTCGATGGCTACACCTTC. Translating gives CASSLRRLDGYTF.

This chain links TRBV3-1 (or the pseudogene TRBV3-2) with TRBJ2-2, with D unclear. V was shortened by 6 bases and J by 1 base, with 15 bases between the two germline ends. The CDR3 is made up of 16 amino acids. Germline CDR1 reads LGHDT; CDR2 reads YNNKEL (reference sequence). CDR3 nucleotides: TGTGCCAGCAGTACACCTTTCCGCATGAACACCGGGGAGCTGTTTTTT. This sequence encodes CASSTPFRMNTGELFF.

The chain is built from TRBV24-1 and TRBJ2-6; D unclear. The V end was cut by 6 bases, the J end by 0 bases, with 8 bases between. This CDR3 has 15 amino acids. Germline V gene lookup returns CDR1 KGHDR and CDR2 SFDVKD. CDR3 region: CATSPPGSGANVLTF. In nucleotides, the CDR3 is TGTGCCACCAGTCCCCCCGGCTCTGGGGCCAACGTCCTGACTTTC.

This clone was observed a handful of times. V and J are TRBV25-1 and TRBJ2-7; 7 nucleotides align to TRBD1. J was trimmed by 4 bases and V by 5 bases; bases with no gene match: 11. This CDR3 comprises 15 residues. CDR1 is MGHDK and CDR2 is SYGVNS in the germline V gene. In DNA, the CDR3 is TGTGCCAGCAGTCCAAGCAACAGGGGTTCGTACGAGCAGTACTTC. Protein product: CASSPSNRGSYEQYF.

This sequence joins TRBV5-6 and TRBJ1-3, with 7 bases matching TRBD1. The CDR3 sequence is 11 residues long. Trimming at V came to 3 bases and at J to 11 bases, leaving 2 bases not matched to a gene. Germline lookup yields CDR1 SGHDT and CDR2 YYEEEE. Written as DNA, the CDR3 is TGTGCCAGCAGCTACACAGGGGCCATATATTTT. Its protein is CASSYTGAIYF. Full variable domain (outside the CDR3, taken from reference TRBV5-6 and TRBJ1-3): DAGVTQSPTHLIKTRGQQVTLRCSPKSGHDTVSWYQQALGQGPQFIFQYYEEEERQRGNFPDRFSGHQFPNYSSELNVNALLLGDSALYLCASSYTGAIYFGEGSWLTVV.

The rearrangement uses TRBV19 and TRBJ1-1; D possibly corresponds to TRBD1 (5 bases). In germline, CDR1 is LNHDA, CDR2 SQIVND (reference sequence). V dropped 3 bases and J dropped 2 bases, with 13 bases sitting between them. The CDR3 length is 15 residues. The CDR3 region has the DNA TGTGCCAGTAGTATTACGAGGACACCCAACACTGAAGCTTTCTTT. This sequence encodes CASSITRTPNTEAFF.

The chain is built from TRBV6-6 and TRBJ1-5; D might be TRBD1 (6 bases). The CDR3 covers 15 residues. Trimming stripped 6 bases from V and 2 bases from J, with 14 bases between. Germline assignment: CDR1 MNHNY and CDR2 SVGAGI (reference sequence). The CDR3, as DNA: TGTGCCAGCAGCCGTTTAGGGGGGGGCAATCAGCCCCAGCATTTT. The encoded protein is CASSRLGGGNQPQHF.

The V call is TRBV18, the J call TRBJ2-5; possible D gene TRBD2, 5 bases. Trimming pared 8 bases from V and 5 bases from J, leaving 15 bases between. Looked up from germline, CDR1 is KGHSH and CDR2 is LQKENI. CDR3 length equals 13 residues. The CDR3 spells CASAEGSGETQYF. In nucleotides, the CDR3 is TGTGCCAGCGCCGAGGGCTCTGGGGAGACCCAGTACTTC.

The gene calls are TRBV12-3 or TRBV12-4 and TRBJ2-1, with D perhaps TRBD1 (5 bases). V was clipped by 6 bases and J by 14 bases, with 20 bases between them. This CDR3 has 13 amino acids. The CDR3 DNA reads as TGTGCCAGCAGCCTGAATAGGGGAACAGAGGAGTTCTTC. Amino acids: CASSLNRGTEEFF.

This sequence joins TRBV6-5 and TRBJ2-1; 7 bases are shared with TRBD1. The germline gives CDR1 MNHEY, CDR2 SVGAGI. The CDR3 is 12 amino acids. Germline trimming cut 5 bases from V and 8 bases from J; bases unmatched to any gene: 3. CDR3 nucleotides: TGTGCCAGCAGTACAGGGGTTCATGAGCAGTTCTTC. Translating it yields CASSTGVHEQFF.

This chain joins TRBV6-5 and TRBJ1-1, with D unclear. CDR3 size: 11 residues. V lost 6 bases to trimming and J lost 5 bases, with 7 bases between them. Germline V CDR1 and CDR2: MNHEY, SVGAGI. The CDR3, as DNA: TGTGCCAGCAGCTCCCTAACTGAAGCTTTCTTT. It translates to CASSSLTEAFF.

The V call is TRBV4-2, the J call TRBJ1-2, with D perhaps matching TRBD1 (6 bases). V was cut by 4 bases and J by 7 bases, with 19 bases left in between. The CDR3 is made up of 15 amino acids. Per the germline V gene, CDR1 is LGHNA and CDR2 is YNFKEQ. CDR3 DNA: TGTGCCAGCAGCCCGGAGCCAGGGGACGTGGGTGGCTACACCTTC. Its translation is CASSPEPGDVGGYTF.

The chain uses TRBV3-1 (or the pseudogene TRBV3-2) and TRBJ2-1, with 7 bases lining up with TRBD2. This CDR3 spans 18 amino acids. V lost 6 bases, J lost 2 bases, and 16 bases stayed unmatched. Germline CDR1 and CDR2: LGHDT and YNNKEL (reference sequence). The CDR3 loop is CASSPGTTLLSAYNEQFF. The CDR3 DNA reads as TGTGCCAGCAGTCCCGGGACTACCCTATTAAGCGCCTACAATGAGCAGTTCTTC.

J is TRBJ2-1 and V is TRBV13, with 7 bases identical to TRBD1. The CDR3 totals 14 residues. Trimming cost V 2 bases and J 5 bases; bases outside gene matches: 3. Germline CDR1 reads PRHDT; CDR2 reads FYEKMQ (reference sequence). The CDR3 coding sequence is TGTGCCAGCAGCTTACCGACAGGGAACAATGAGCAGTTCTTC. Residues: CASSLPTGNNEQFF.

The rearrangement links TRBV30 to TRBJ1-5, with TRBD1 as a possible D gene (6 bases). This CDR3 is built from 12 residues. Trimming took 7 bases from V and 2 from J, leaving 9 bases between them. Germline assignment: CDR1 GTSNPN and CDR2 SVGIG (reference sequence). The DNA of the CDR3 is TGTGCCTACGGACAGCGCAATCAGCCCCAGCATTTT. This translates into CAYGQRNQPQHF.

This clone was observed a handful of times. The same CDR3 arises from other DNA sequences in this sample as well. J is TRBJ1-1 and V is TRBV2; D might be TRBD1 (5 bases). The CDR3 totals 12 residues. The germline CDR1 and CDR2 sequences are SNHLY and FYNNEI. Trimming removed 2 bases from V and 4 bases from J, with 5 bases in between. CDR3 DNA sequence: TGTGCCAGCAGTGAACAGGGCACTGAAGCTTTCTTT. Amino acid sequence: CASSEQGTEAFF.

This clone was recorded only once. DNA for the CDR3: TGTGCCAGTAGTTCTGGAGGGGGCATCGCTAACTATGGCTACACCTTC. The encoded protein is CASSSGGGIANYGYTF. The chain recombines TRBV19 with TRBJ1-2, with 7 bases fitting TRBD1. This CDR3 has 16 amino acids. CDR1 is LNHDA and CDR2 is SQIVND in the germline V gene (reference sequence). Trimming cost V 5 bases and J 0 bases; bases outside gene matches: 9.

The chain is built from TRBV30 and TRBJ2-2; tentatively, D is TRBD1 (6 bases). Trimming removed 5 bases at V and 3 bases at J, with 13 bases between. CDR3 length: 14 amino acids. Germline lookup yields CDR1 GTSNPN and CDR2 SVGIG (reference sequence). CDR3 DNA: TGTGCCTGGGACCGGGACACCTACACCGGGGAGCTGTTTTTT. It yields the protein CAWDRDTYTGELFF.